This T cell receptor (beta chain) derives from a study of cytomegalovirus exposure and HLA in healthy donors. Trimming took 5 bases from V and 0 from J; bases not matched to a gene: 3. The CDR3 runs to 16 residues. The germline CDR1 and CDR2 sequences are SGHAT and FQNNGV. The method was immunoSEQ multiplex PCR; TCRdb's version includes in-frame clones alone and lacks a portion of them. The data contain about 98,000 clones, 70% to 90% of them singletons. The table lists this clone with a count of one. This clonotype originated in a woman aged 25 to 39 in good health and CMV-seronegative. Sequenced: PBMCs. The chain combines TRBV11-2 with TRBJ2-7, with 14 positions matching TRBD2. The CDR3 nucleotides read TGTGCCAGCAGCCACGGACTAGCGGGGGGCTCCTACGAGCAGTACTTC. Residues: CASSHGLAGGSYEQYF.